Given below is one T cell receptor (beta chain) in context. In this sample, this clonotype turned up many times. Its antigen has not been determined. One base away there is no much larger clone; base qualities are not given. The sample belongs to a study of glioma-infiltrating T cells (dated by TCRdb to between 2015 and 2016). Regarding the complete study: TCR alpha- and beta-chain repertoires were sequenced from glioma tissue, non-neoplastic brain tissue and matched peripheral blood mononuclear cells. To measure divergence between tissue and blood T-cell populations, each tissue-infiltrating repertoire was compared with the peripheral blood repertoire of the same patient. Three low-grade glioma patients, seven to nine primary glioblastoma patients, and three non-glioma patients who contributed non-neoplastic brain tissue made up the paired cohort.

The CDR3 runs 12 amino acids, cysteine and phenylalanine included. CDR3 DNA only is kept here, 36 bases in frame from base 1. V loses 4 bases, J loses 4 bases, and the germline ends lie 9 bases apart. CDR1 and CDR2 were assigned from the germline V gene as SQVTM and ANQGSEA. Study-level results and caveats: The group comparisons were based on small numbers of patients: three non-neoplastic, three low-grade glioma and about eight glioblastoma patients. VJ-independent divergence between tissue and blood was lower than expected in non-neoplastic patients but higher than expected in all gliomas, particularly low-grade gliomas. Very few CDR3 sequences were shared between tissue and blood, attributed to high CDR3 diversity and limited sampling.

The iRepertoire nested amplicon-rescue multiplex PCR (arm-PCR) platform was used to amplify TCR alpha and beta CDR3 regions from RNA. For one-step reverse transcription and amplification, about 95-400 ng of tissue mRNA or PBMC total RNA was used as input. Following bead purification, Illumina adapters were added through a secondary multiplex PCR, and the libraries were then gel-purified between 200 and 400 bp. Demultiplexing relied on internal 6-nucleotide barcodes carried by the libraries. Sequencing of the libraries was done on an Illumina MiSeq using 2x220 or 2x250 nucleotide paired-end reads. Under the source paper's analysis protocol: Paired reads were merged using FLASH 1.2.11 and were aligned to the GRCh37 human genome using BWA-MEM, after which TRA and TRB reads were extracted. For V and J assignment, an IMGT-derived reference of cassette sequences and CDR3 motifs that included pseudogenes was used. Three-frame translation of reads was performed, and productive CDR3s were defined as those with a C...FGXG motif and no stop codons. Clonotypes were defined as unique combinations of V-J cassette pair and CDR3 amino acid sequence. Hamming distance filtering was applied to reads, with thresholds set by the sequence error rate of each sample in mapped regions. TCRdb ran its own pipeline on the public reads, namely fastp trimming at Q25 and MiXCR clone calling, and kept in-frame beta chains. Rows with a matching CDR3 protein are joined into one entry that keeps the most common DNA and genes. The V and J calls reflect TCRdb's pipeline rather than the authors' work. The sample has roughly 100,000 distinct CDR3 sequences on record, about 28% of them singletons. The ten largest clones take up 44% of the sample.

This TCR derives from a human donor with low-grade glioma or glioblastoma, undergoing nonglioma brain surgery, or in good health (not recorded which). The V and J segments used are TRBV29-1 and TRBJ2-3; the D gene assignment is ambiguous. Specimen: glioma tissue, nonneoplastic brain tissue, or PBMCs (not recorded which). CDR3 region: CSVVPLSDTQYF. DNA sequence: TGCAGCGTTGTTCCTCTTTCAGATACGCAGTATTTT.